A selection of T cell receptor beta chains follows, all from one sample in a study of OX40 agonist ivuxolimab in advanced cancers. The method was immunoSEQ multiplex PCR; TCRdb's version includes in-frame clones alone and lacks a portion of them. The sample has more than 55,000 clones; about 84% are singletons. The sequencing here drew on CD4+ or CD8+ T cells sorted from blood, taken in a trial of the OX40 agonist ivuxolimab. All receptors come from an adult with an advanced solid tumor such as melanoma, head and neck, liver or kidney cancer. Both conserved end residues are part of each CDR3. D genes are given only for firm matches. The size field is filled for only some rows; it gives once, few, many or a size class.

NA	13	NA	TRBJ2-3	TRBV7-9	TGTGCCAGCAGCTTAGCGATTGGCGATACGCAGTATTTT	CASSLAIGDTQYF
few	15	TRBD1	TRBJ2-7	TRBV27	TGTGCCAGCAGTACTCTTCCCGACAGGGTGGAGGAGCAGTACTTC	CASSTLPDRVEEQYF
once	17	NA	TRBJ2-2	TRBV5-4	TGTGCCAGCAGCCAAGAGGCTCCAGGCTCATCTGCCGGGGAGCTGTTTTTT	CASSQEAPGSSAGELFF
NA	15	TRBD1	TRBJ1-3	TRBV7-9	TGTGCCAGCAGTCCCGGGACAGTCTCTGGAAACACCATATATTTT	CASSPGTVSGNTIYF
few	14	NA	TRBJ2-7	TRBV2	TGTGCCAGCAGTCTGGGGGGACCCGGCGACGAGCAGTACTTC	CASSLGGPGDEQYF
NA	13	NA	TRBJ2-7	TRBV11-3	TGTGCCAGCAGCTTAACAGTCAACTACGAGCAGTACTTC	CASSLTVNYEQYF
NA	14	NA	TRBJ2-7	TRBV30	TGTGCCTGGAGTGAGGGGTTCCGACTCAGCGAGCAGTACTTC	CAWSEGFRLSEQYF
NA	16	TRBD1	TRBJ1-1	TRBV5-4	TGTGCCAGCAGCTTGGACAGGGGGCGGATGAACACTGAAGCTTTCTTT	CASSLDRGRMNTEAFF
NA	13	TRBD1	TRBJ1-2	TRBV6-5	TGTGCCAGCAGCAGGGACAGCCGCTATGGCTACACCTTC	CASSRDSRYGYTF
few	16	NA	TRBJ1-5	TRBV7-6	TGTGCCAGCAGCTTAGGGCAAGGGTTGAGCAATCAGCCCCAGCATTTT	CASSLGQGLSNQPQHF